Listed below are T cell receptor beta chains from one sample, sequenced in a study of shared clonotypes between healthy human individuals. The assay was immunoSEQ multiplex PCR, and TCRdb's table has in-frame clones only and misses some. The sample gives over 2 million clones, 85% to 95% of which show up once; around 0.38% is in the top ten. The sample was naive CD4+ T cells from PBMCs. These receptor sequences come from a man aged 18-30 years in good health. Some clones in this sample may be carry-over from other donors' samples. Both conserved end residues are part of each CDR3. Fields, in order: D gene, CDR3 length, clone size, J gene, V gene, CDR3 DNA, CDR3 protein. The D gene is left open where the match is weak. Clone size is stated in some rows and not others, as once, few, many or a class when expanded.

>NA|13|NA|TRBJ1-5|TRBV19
TGTGCCAGTAGTGCCATGAGCAATCAGCCCCAGCATTTT
CASSAMSNQPQHF
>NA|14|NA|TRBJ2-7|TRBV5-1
TGCGCCAGCAGCTTGGAGGAGGGCCGGCCGCACCAGTACTTC
CASSLEEGRPHQYF
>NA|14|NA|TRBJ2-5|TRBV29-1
TGCAGCGTTGTTACAGGGTCGAAGAAAGAGACCCAGTACTTC
CSVVTGSKKETQYF
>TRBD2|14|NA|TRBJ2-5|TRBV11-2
TGTGCCAGCAGCTTGGGCGGGAGATCCGAGACCCAGTACTTC
CASSLGGRSETQYF
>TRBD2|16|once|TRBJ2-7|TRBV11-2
TGTGCCAGCAGCCGCCTTATAACGGGGGGTCTTTTGAAGCAGTACTTC
CASSRLITGGLLKQYF
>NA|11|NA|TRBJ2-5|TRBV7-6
TGTGCCAGCAGCTTATATGAGACCCAGTACTTC
CASSLYETQYF
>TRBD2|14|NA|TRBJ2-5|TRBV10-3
TGTGCCATCCGTGGACTAGCGGGAACAGAGACCCAGTACTTC
CAIRGLAGTETQYF
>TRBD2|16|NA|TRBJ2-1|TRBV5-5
TGTGCCAGCAGCCCAGGACTAGCGGGAGCCTACAATGAGCAGTTCTTC
CASSPGLAGAYNEQFF
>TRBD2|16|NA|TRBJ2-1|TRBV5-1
TGCGCCAGCAGCTTGTTTATCGGACTAGCAAGCAATGAGCAGTTCTTC
CASSLFIGLASNEQFF
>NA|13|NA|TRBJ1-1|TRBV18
TGTGCCAGCTCACCACAAGGAGACACTGAAGCTTTCTTT
CASSPQGDTEAFF
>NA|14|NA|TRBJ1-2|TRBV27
TGTGCCAGCAGTTTGGTGGCAGGGAATGATGGCTACACCTTC
CASSLVAGNDGYTF
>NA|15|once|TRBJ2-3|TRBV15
TGTGCCACCAGCAGAGATCCGGGAAGCACAGATACGCAGTATTTT
CATSRDPGSTDTQYF
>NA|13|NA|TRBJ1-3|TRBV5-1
TGCGCCAGCAGCTTGGGACCTCAGAGCACCATATATTTT
CASSLGPQSTIYF
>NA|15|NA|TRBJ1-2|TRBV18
TGTGCCAGCTCACCACTGTTCGTCCAAAGCGGTGGCTACACCTTC
CASSPLFVQSGGYTF
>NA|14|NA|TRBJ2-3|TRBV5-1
TGCGCCAGCAGCCGGGATAAAACCACAGATACGCAGTATTTT
CASSRDKTTDTQYF
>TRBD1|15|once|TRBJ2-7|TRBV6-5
TGTGCCAGCAGGATTACCGGGACAGGGAACAACGAGCAGTACTTC
CASRITGTGNNEQYF
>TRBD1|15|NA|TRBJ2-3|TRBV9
TGTGCCAGCAGCGACGGGCAGGGGGCGGTAGATACGCAGTATTTT
CASSDGQGAVDTQYF
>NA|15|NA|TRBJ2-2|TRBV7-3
TGTGCCAGCAGCTTACCGGGAGTGAACACCGGGGAGCTGTTTTTT
CASSLPGVNTGELFF
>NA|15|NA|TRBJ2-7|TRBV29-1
TGCAGCGTTGTCGAAACACCGGGATCCCGCTACGAGCAGTACTTC
CSVVETPGSRYEQYF
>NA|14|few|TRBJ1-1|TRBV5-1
TGCGCCAGCAGCTTCGTCAGGGAAGAGACTGAAGCTTTCTTT
CASSFVREETEAFF
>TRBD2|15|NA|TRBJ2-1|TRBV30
TGTGCCTGGAGTTCGGAACTAGCGGGAGGATATGAGCAGTTCTTC
CAWSSELAGGYEQFF
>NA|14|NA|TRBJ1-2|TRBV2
TGTGCCAGCAGTGAATTTGGGGGTCGGTATGGCTACACCTTC
CASSEFGGRYGYTF
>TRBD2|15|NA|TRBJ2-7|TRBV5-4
TGTGCCAGCAGCTTGGGGGGGACTAGCGTCTACGAGCAGTACTTC
CASSLGGTSVYEQYF
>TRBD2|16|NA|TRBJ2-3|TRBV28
TGTGCCAGCAGTTTCTACCTAGCGGGAGACACAGATACGCAGTATTTT
CASSFYLAGDTDTQYF
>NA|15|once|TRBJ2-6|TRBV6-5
TGTGCCAGCAACAAGGGGGTGGCGGGGGCCAACGTCCTGACTTTC
CASNKGVAGANVLTF
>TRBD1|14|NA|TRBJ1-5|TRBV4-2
TGTGCCAGCAGCCAAGAGCAGGGGGCCCAGCCCCAGCATTTT
CASSQEQGAQPQHF
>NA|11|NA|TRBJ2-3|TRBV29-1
TGCAGCGTTGCTAGCACAGATACGCAGTATTTT
CSVASTDTQYF
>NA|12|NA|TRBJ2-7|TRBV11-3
TGTGCCAGCAGCTTAGAGGGGGGGCTGCAGTACTTC
CASSLEGGLQYF